The next 8 T cell receptor beta chains were all read from a single sample in a study of cytomegalovirus exposure and HLA in healthy donors. The PCR used 60 Vbeta and 13 Jbeta primers. TCRdb keeps only in-frame clones here, not all; method: immunoSEQ multiplex PCR. The table records around 71,000 clones, under 80% of them present only once. Sequencing input: PBMCs. These receptors all stem from a male donor in good health and CMV-seropositive.

The CDR3: CASSLTGRYEQYF. The CDR3 DNA follows: TGTGCCAGCAGCTTGACAGGGAGATACGAGCAGTACTTC. The gene calls are TRBV7-8 and TRBJ2-7; 7 bases align to TRBD1. The CDR3 consists of 13 residues. Trimming removed 3 bases from V and 4 bases from J; junction bases left unmatched: 3. The germline gives CDR1 SGHVS, CDR2 FQNEAQ.

V gene TRBV4-1 combines with J gene TRBJ2-1; 7 bases map to TRBD2. CDR3 length equals 16 residues. After removal of 2 bases from V and 0 bases from J, the junction contained 4 bases not matched to a gene. The germline V gene encodes CDR1 MGHRA and CDR2 YSYEKL. The CDR3 loop reads CASSQPGGSSYNEQFF. The CDR3 nucleotides are TGCGCCAGCAGCCAACCCGGCGGGAGCTCCTACAATGAGCAGTTCTTC.

V gene TRBV11-2 combines with J gene TRBJ2-7; 10 positions match TRBD1. This CDR3 spans 16 amino acids. Germline CDR1 and CDR2: SGHAT and FQNNGV. V lost 6 bases, J lost 1 base, and 9 bases stayed unmatched. CDR3 region: CASRPTGQGVSYEQYF. The DNA of the CDR3 is TGTGCCAGCAGACCCACCGGACAGGGGGTGTCCTACGAGCAGTACTTC.

This clone was seen many times. The chain links TRBV7-3 to TRBJ2-7, with D possibly being TRBD2 (5 bases). The germline V and J ends were trimmed by 4 bases and 3 bases, with 19 bases remaining between them. CDR1 and CDR2 from the germline V gene are SGHTA and FQGTGA. This CDR3 contains 16 residues. The CDR3 DNA is TGTGCCAGCAGCTACGGAAGCGGACCTCGGCGCTACGAGCAGTACTTC. It encodes CASSYGSGPRRYEQYF.

This clone occurred once. The V and J genes are TRBV7-2 and TRBJ1-1; 8 bases are a match to TRBD1. Germline lookup yields CDR1 SGHTA and CDR2 FQGNSA. Trimming removed 5 bases from V and 2 bases from J; junction bases left unmatched: 4. The CDR3 length is 14 residues. CDR3 in DNA: TGTGCCAGCAGCCTCGGACAGGGAAACACTGAAGCTTTCTTT. It codes for CASSLGQGNTEAFF.

This CDR3 reads CASLSDSYEQYF. The DNA of the CDR3 is TGTGCCAGCCTAAGTGATTCCTACGAGCAGTACTTC. J is TRBJ2-5 and V is TRBV27, with no clear D. The J call may be mistaken, given a closer DNA end match to TRBJ2-7. This CDR3 is built from 12 residues. Germline V CDR1 and CDR2: MNHEY, SMNVEV (reference sequence).

V gene TRBV19 combines with J gene TRBJ2-7, with D possibly matching TRBD1 (5 bases). This CDR3 region has 15 residues. Trimming shortened V by 5 bases and J by 0 bases, and 14 bases separated the two germline ends. The germline V gene has CDR1 LNHDA and CDR2 SQIVND (reference sequence). CDR3: CASSLRQSFSYEQYF. In DNA form, the CDR3 reads TGTGCCAGTAGTTTAAGACAGTCTTTCTCCTACGAGCAGTACTTC.

This clone has only a few counts. V is TRBV5-1 and J is TRBJ1-3, with D unresolved. The length of the CDR3 is 13 residues. Germline V gene sequence: CDR1 SGHRS, CDR2 YFSETQ. The V and J ends lost 5 bases and 2 bases respectively, with 8 bases between them. Here the CDR3 reads CASSLSAGNTIYF. For the CDR3, the DNA is TGCGCCAGCAGTTTATCGGCTGGAAACACCATATATTTT.